The 23 T cell receptor beta chains below were found in one sample sequenced in a study of Ad26.COV2.S vaccination and SARS-CoV-2 variants. Here immunoSEQ multiplex PCR was the method, and the copy in TCRdb shows in-frame clones only, minus some. The sample records 410,000 or so clones, 80% to 95% being singletons. Treatment in this sample: 15 to 20 received Ad26.COV2.S at low or high dose, single or two shots; about 5 received placebo; per-sample allocation not given. Sampling was done on day 63 after the first vaccine or placebo injection. Source: peripheral blood, taken in a trial of Ad26.COV2.S vaccine versus placebo. Receptors originate from a person between 18 and 65 years old who received the Ad26.COV2.S COVID-19 vaccine or a placebo.

The chain carries TRBV5-1 and TRBJ1-2, with D hard to call. This CDR3 is built from 16 residues. CDR1 and CDR2 (germline): SGHRS, YFSETQ. Trimming cost V 1 base and J 2 bases, with 15 bases left between them. Written as DNA, the CDR3 is TGCGCCAGCAGCTTGAGCCCGGGGATTGCGAACTATGGCTACACCTTC. Protein sequence: CASSLSPGIANYGYTF.

This clone occurred a few times. The CDR3 protein is CASSPTWGGSYGYTF. The CDR3 DNA reads as TGTGCCAGCAGCCCTACGTGGGGGGGTTCTTATGGCTACACCTTC. The rearrangement uses TRBV7-8 and TRBJ1-2; tentatively, D is TRBD1 (5 bases). The CDR3 totals 15 residues. Deletions cut 5 bases from V and 5 bases from J, with 18 bases between. From germline, CDR1 is SGHVS and CDR2 FQNEAQ.

To note about this clone: Different DNA sequences within this sample yield the same CDR3. This sequence joins TRBV6-5 and TRBJ2-7; weak D call: TRBD1 (6 bases). The germline CDR1 and CDR2 sequences are MNHEY and SVGAGI. The CDR3 sequence is 11 residues long. The germline V and J ends were trimmed by 6 bases and 4 bases, with 7 bases remaining between them. The CDR3 region has the DNA TGTGCCAGCAGACAGGGTTACGAGCAGTACTTC. It specifies CASRQGYEQYF.

This sequence joins TRBV5-1 and TRBJ2-7, with 10 positions matching TRBD1. Germline CDR1 and CDR2: SGHRS and YFSETQ. V shed 3 bases, J shed 5 bases, and the junction held 5 bases outside the gene matches. This CDR3 is 14 amino acids long. This CDR3 reads CASSSDRGLHEQYF. CDR3 nucleotides: TGCGCCAGCAGCTCCGACAGGGGGCTCCACGAGCAGTACTTC.

This sequence joins TRBV24-1 and TRBJ2-1; 11 bases map to TRBD1. Looked up from germline, CDR1 is KGHDR and CDR2 is SFDVKD. Unmatched junction bases numbered 3, after V lost 3 bases and J lost 6 bases. CDR3 size: 15 residues. The CDR3 bases are TGTGCCACCAGTGATAGGGGACAGGGGGGCAATGAGCAGTTCTTC. Protein sequence: CATSDRGQGGNEQFF.

The chain recombines TRBV5-8 with TRBJ1-5; D is unclear. Trimming cost V 2 bases and J 4 bases, with 7 bases left between them. The CDR3 covers 13 residues. CDR1 is SGHTS, CDR2 YDEGEE, per germline. Written as DNA, the CDR3 is TGTGCCAGCAGCTTCCCCAGAAATCAGCCCCAGCATTTT. Protein sequence: CASSFPRNQPQHF.

This clone was recorded once. The genes are TRBV12-5 and TRBJ2-3, with 9 bases matching TRBD1. The trim removed 5 bases at V and 5 bases at J, leaving 8 bases unmatched. CDR1 is LGHNT and CDR2 is FRNRAP in the germline V gene. This CDR3 has 15 amino acids. The CDR3 region has the DNA TGTGCTAGTGGTCCGGCGGGACAGGGTTTAGATACGCAGTATTTT. This codes for CASGPAGQGLDTQYF. The full variable domain, completed using reference TRBV12-5 and TRBJ2-3, is DARVTQTPRHKVTEMGQEVTMRCQPILGHNTVFWYRQTMMQGLELLAYFRNRAPLDDSGMPKDRFSAEMPDATLATLKIQPSEPRDSAVYFCASGPAGQGLDTQYFGPGTRLTVL.

The chain employs TRBV5-4 and TRBJ2-7; maybe TRBD1 (6 bases). The CDR3 consists of 12 residues. CDR1 and CDR2 (germline): SGHNT, YYREEE (reference sequence). V shed 4 bases and J shed 6 bases, with 11 bases lying between them. CDR3 coding DNA: TGTGCCAGCAGCACGGACAGTCCCGAGCAGTACTTC. Protein: CASSTDSPEQYF.

This clone was detected ten times or more. V is TRBV19 and J is TRBJ2-2, with D maybe TRBD1 (6 bases). V was clipped by 5 bases and J by 2 bases, with 12 bases between them. Germline V lookup: CDR1 LNHDA, CDR2 SQIVND (reference sequence). The CDR3 loop spans 15 amino acids. The CDR3 sequence: CASSPGTTNTGELFF. The DNA for the CDR3 is TGTGCCAGTAGTCCCGGGACAACCAACACCGGGGAGCTGTTTTTT.

This clone was seen a few times. The chain combines TRBV19 with TRBJ1-5; no clear D gene. V lost 2 bases to trimming and J lost 6 bases, with 5 bases between them. The CDR3 is 12 residues long. Germline V gene sequence: CDR1 LNHDA, CDR2 SQIVND (reference sequence). This CDR3 is CASSIRGQPQHF. The CDR3 region has the DNA TGTGCCAGTAGTATACGGGGTCAGCCCCAGCATTTT.

V is TRBV5-5 and J is TRBJ2-7; a possible D gene is TRBD1 (7 bases). V was pared by 0 bases and J by 5 bases, with 12 bases between. This CDR3 region has 14 residues. CDR1 is SGHKS, CDR2 YYEKEE, per germline (reference sequence). The DNA of the CDR3 is TGTGCCAGCAGCTTGGCAGGGGGGATCCACGAGCAGTACTTC. Protein: CASSLAGGIHEQYF.

This rearrangement joins TRBV27 to TRBJ1-1; 8 bases map to TRBD1. Germline V gives CDR1 MNHEY, CDR2 SMNVEV (reference sequence). The ends lost 0 bases at V and 6 bases at J; junction bases unmatched: 3. CDR3 length: 14 residues. CDR3 in amino acids: CASSLSAGGAEAFF. CDR3 nucleotide sequence: TGTGCCAGCAGTTTATCGGCAGGGGGCGCTGAAGCTTTCTTT.

This clone was detected once. The J gene is TRBJ2-7, the V gene TRBV30; 9 nucleotides line up with TRBD1. Germline CDR1 GTSNPN, CDR2 SVGIG (reference sequence). This CDR3 is 14 amino acids long. V was pared by 2 bases and J by 6 bases, with 8 bases of the junction left unmatched. The chain's CDR3 is CAWSPGTGMGEQYF. The CDR3 DNA is TGTGCCTGGAGTCCAGGGACAGGGATGGGCGAGCAGTACTTC.

V usage is TRBV4-1 and J usage is TRBJ2-1; D is unresolved. Trimming left V 2 bases short and J 7 bases short, with 18 bases between. Germline V gene data show CDR1 as MGHRA and CDR2 as YSYEKL. CDR3 length: 16 residues. In nucleotides, the CDR3 is TGCGCCAGCAGCCAACTGGTGGGCCCATCGGTAAATGAGCAGTTCTTC. Translation gives CASSQLVGPSVNEQFF.

The chain is built from TRBV5-8 and TRBJ1-1; no definite D call. Per the germline V gene, CDR1 is SGHTS and CDR2 is YDEGEE. This CDR3 comprises 11 residues. V lost 2 bases and J 6 bases, leaving 5 bases between the germline ends. CDR3 sequence reads: CASSFGSEAFF. In DNA form, the CDR3 reads TGTGCCAGCAGCTTTGGATCTGAAGCTTTCTTT.

The rearrangement uses TRBV6-2 or TRBV6-3 and TRBJ2-1; 7 nucleotides line up with TRBD1. Unmatched junction bases numbered 7, after V lost 5 bases and J lost 9 bases. Germline CDR1 MNHEY, CDR2 SVGEGT. The CDR3 is 13 amino acids. Here the CDR3 reads CASSIGTVGEQFF. Written as DNA, the CDR3 is TGTGCCAGCAGTATCGGGACAGTGGGTGAGCAGTTCTTC.

V usage is TRBV14 and J usage is TRBJ2-3, with no clear D. The CDR3 consists of 12 residues. V lost 3 bases, J lost 10 bases, and 11 bases lay in between. Germline V gives CDR1 SGHDN, CDR2 FVKESK. The CDR3 coding sequence is TGTGCCAGCAGCCACTACCCTCCCGCGCAGTATTTT. Protein sequence: CASSHYPPAQYF.

The V call is TRBV7-2, the J call TRBJ1-1, with 8 bases that match TRBD1. The CDR3 contains 18 residues. V was pared by 1 base and J by 0 bases, with 10 bases of the junction left unmatched. Germline V CDR1 and CDR2: SGHTA, FQGNSA. Written as DNA, the CDR3 is TGTGCCAGCAGCTTAGTTCCGGGACAGGTTATCATGAACACTGAAGCTTTCTTT. This codes for CASSLVPGQVIMNTEAFF.

V gene TRBV5-1 combines with J gene TRBJ2-7, with 12 positions matching TRBD2. The CDR3 is made up of 16 amino acids. V was pared by 1 base and J by 6 bases, with 8 bases of the junction left unmatched. Germline assignment: CDR1 SGHRS and CDR2 YFSETQ. The CDR3 nucleotides read TGCGCCAGCAGCTTGATGCTAGCGGGAGGGCCAGGCGAGCAGTACTTC. It translates to CASSLMLAGGPGEQYF.

The rearrangement uses TRBV7-2 and TRBJ2-5; tentative D call: TRBD1 (7 bases). This CDR3 is built from 15 residues. V was trimmed by 2 bases and J by 1 base, leaving 11 bases between them. Germline-derived CDR1 and CDR2 are SGHTA and FQGNSA. This CDR3 is CASSLSRGAQETQYF. CDR3 bases: TGTGCCAGCAGCTTAAGCAGGGGGGCCCAAGAGACCCAGTACTTC.

V and J are TRBV2 and TRBJ2-2, with D hard to call. The CDR3 has 12 amino acids. Germline V gives CDR1 SNHLY, CDR2 FYNNEI. V lost 4 bases and J 3 bases, leaving 3 bases between the germline ends. The CDR3 protein is CASSAYTGELFF. The CDR3 DNA follows: TGTGCCAGCAGTGCATACACCGGGGAGCTGTTTTTT.

V gene TRBV7-2 combines with J gene TRBJ2-1; TRBD2 agrees at 7 bases. Germline CDR1 and CDR2: SGHTA and FQGNSA. V was pared by 5 bases and J by 5 bases, with 9 bases of the junction left unmatched. The CDR3 totals 15 residues. As DNA, the CDR3 is TGTGCCAGCAGCCCTAGCGGAAAGATAAACAATGAGCAGTTCTTC. This codes for CASSPSGKINNEQFF.

The chain has TRBV19 and TRBJ1-1; possibly TRBD1 for D (5 bases). Deletions cut 4 bases from V and 2 bases from J, with 14 bases between. CDR1 is LNHDA, CDR2 SQIVND, per germline (reference sequence). The CDR3 length is 15 residues. In nucleotides, the CDR3 is TGTGCCAGTAGTACCTCATTACAGGCTAACACTGAAGCTTTCTTT. The encoded protein is CASSTSLQANTEAFF. The full variable domain, its missing parts supplied by reference TRBV19 and TRBJ1-1, is DGGITQSPKYLFRKEGQNVTLSCEQNLNHDAMYWYRQDPGQGLRLIYYSQIVNDFQKGDIAEGYSVSREKKESFPLTVTSAQKNPTAFYLCASSTSLQANTEAFFGQGTRLTVV.